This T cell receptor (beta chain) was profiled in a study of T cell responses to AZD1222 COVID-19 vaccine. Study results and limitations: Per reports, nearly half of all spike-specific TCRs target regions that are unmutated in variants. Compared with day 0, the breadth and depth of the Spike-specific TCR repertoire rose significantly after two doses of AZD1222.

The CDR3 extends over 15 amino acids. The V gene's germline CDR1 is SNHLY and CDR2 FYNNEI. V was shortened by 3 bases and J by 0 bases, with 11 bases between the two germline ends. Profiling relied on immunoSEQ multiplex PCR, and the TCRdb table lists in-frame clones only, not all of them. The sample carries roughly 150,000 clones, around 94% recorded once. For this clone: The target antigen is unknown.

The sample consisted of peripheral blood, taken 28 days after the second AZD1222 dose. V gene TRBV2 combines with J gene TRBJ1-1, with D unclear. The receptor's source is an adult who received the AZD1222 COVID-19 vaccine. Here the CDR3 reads CASSDIGRVNTEAFF. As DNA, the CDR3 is TGTGCCAGCAGTGATATCGGTAGGGTGAACACTGAAGCTTTCTTT.